Below, 11 T cell receptor beta chains from the same sample are listed, as sequenced in a study of T cell repertoires in cytomegalovirus infection. TCRdb itself ran the reads through MiXCR, one entry per CDR3 protein. The sample records 300,000 to 400,000 distinct CDR3 sequences, more than 8% being singletons. Source material: PBMCs. The receptors were sampled from a human donor in good health (CMV status not recorded). Some clones in this sample may be carry-over from other donors' samples.

The chain has TRBV5-4 and TRBJ2-5; the D call may be TRBD1 or TRBD2 (5 bases each). V lost 2 bases and J lost 5, with 13 bases in between. CDR1 is SGHNT and CDR2 is YYREEE in the germline V gene (reference sequence). The CDR3 runs to 14 residues. The CDR3 loop reads CASSLPGRGETQYF. The CDR3 DNA follows: TGTGCCAGCAGCTTACCAGGGAGAGGGGAGACCCAGTACTTC.

The V gene is TRBV12-3 or TRBV12-4, the J gene TRBJ2-3; TRBD2 might be the D (6 bases). The length of the CDR3 is 15 residues. Trimming took 3 bases from V and 2 from J, leaving 12 bases between them. The CDR3 reads CASSFLSGSTDTQYF. CDR3 sequence (DNA): TGTGCCAGCAGTTTCTTGAGCGGGTCCACAGATACGCAGTATTTT.

This clonotype appeared once. The chain employs TRBV18 and TRBJ2-3; no clear D gene. The germline V gene has CDR1 KGHSH and CDR2 LQKENI. CDR3 length: 15 amino acids. V was cut by 3 bases and J by 3 bases, with 13 bases left in between. The DNA of the CDR3 is TGTGCCAGCTCACCGTTATCCGGGCCTACAGATACGCAGTATTTT. Translated: CASSPLSGPTDTQYF.

This clonotype was seen only a few times. The rearrangement uses TRBV6-2 or TRBV6-3 and TRBJ2-1, with D tentatively TRBD2 (6 bases). The CDR3 is 15 residues long. Germline V gene sequence: CDR1 MNHEY, CDR2 SVGEGT. V lost 2 bases and J lost 7, with 15 bases in between. CDR3 amino acids: CASSYIPGVVNEQFF. The CDR3 DNA is TGTGCCAGCAGTTACATCCCGGGAGTGGTAAATGAGCAGTTCTTC.

At least ten counts were recorded for this clonotype. V gene TRBV20-1 combines with J gene TRBJ2-3, with 7 bases lining up with TRBD1. The CDR3 is 15 residues long. With 5 bases clipped from V and 3 bases from J, the junction kept 11 bases outside the gene matches. The germline V gene has CDR1 DFQATT and CDR2 SNEGSKA (reference sequence). The CDR3 region has the DNA TGCAGTGCTGCCCTTAGACAGGGTAGGACAGATACGCAGTATTTT. Translation: CSAALRQGRTDTQYF.

This clonotype was detected a few times. V usage is TRBV7-6 and J usage is TRBJ2-2, with 13 positions matching TRBD2. V dropped 6 bases and J dropped 3; count of bases not matched to a gene: 10. The CDR3 consists of 18 residues. Germline values: CDR1 SGHVS, CDR2 FNYEAQ. The CDR3 DNA reads TGTGCCAGCAGTCTTGGGACTAGCGGGACCCGGGACACCGGGGAGCTGTTTTTT. This translates into CASSLGTSGTRDTGELFF.

This clonotype was recorded many times. The chain links TRBV7-2 to TRBJ1-3; 11 bases are a match to TRBD1. CDR1 is SGHTA, CDR2 FQGNSA, per germline. V shed 4 bases, J shed 3 bases, and the junction held 2 bases outside the gene matches. This CDR3 comprises 15 residues. CDR3 coding DNA: TGTGCCAGCAGCTCGGACAGGGGGCATGGAAACACCATATATTTT. Amino acid sequence: CASSSDRGHGNTIYF.

This clonotype came up a few times. The J gene is TRBJ2-1, the V gene TRBV4-1; D is uncertain. Germline CDR1 MGHRA, CDR2 YSYEKL. The length of the CDR3 is 11 residues. Trimming removed 5 bases at V and 5 bases at J, with 4 bases between. CDR3 sequence reads: CASSTHNEQFF. The DNA of the CDR3 is TGCGCCAGCAGCACCCACAATGAGCAGTTCTTC.

CDR3 in DNA: TGTGCCAGCAGTGATTCCGGTCTGGGCAATGAGCAGTTCTTC. It codes for CASSDSGLGNEQFF. The chain carries TRBV28 and TRBJ2-1; D unresolved. V was trimmed by 5 bases and J by 6 bases, leaving 14 bases between them. The germline V gene encodes CDR1 MDHEN and CDR2 SYDVKM. The CDR3 runs to 14 residues.

This clonotype was detected ten times or more. The chain recombines TRBV27 with TRBJ2-1, with D hard to call. The V gene's germline CDR1 is MNHEY and CDR2 SMNVEV (reference sequence). The V end was cut by 6 bases, the J end by 4 bases, with 22 bases between. The CDR3 runs to 17 residues. CDR3 in amino acids: CASSPTLGLGNYNEQFF. CDR3 coding DNA: TGTGCCAGCAGCCCCACATTGGGCTTGGGGAATTACAATGAGCAGTTCTTC.

V gene TRBV7-9 combines with J gene TRBJ2-1; weak D call: TRBD2 (5 bases). The CDR3 runs to 13 residues. Trimming pared 3 bases from V and 7 bases from J, leaving 10 bases between. The germline gives CDR1 SEHNR, CDR2 FQNEAQ (reference sequence). The CDR3 protein is CASSLASSNEQFF. The CDR3 nucleotides are TGTGCCAGCAGCTTGGCTAGCTCGAATGAGCAGTTCTTC. Based on the CDR3 plus reference TRBV7-9 and TRBJ2-1, the full variable domain is DTGVSQNPRHKITKRGQNVTFRCDPISEHNRLYWYRQTLGQGPEFLTYFQNEAQLEKSRLLSDRFSAERPKGSFSTLEIQRTEQGDSAMYLCASSLASSNEQFFGPGTRLTVL.